The 9 T cell receptor beta chains reported below all come from one sample, sequenced in a study of T cells in Graves' hyperthyroidism and ophthalmopathy. Amplification yielded TCR beta CDR3 regions, with RNA transcripts as the source. First-round RT-PCR of the TCR CDR3 relied on the HTBI primer set. Using its own MiXCR run on the multiplex PCR reads, TCRdb lists one record per CDR3 protein. This table has a few hundred thousand distinct CDR3 sequences, 11% to 15% appearing once. The sample taken for sequencing was blood. These receptors originate from a woman aged 40 to 50 with Graves' hyperthyroidism.

Ten or more counts support this clonotype. Because the CDR3's place on the DNA is in doubt, the DNA is left out and the CDR3 is given as listed by TCRdb. The CDR3 region is CSARDFGPGGLTETQYF. This rearrangement joins TRBV20-1 to TRBJ2-5; the D call of TRBD1 is as the table states it, not checked on the DNA. CDR1 DFQATT and CDR2 SNEGSKA come from the germline V gene (reference sequence). With termini counted, the CDR3 has 17 amino acids.

This clonotype was observed many times. The V gene is TRBV29-1, the J gene TRBJ2-1; 8 positions match TRBD2. The V gene's germline CDR1 is SQVTM and CDR2 ANQGSEA. After removal of 5 bases from V and 0 bases from J, the junction contained 0 bases not matched to a gene. The CDR3 is 13 residues long. The CDR3 region is CSVSGSSYNEQFF. In DNA form, the CDR3 reads TGCAGCGTTAGCGGGAGCTCCTACAATGAGCAGTTCTTC.

As regards this clonotype: A much larger clone lies one base from this, so it may be a read error. J is TRBJ2-5 and V is TRBV7-8; 8 nucleotides match TRBD2. Germline V gene lookup returns CDR1 SGHVS and CDR2 FQNEAQ. V was pared by 5 bases and J by 5 bases, with 13 bases of the junction left unmatched. This CDR3 is 16 amino acids long. CDR3 sequence (DNA): TGTGCCAGCAGCCCCCCCGGGGGGGGGGGCAAGGAGACCCAGTACTTC. Translation: CASSPPGGGGKETQYF. The variable domain in full, with the rest retrieved from reference TRBV7-8 and TRBJ2-5, is GAGVSQSPRYKVAKRGQDVALRCDPISGHVSLFWYQQALGQGPEFLTYFQNEAQLDKSGLPSDRFFAERPEGSVSTLKIQRTQQEDSAVYLCASSPPGGGGKETQYFGPGTRLLVL.

This clonotype was seen many times. The gene calls are TRBV3-1 and TRBJ2-2, with D unresolved. V lost 5 bases and J lost 5, with 12 bases in between. The CDR3 totals 14 residues. CDR1 is LGHDT and CDR2 is YNNKEL in the germline V gene (reference sequence). The CDR3 is CASSARTATGELFF. CDR3 bases: TGTGCCAGCAGCGCCAGGACCGCGACCGGGGAGCTGTTTTTT.

This clonotype has ten or more counts. V is TRBV9 and J is TRBJ2-2, with 10 nucleotides matching TRBD2. Losses at the gene ends were 3 bases for V and 0 bases for J; bases not matched to a gene: 8. Germline V lookup: CDR1 SGDLS, CDR2 YYNGEE. The CDR3 is made up of 18 amino acids. CDR3 amino acids: CASSAQAGGPANTGELFF. As DNA, the CDR3 is TGTGCCAGCAGCGCCCAAGCGGGAGGGCCAGCGAACACCGGGGAGCTGTTTTTT.

There are many counts of this clonotype. The V and J genes are TRBV24-1 and TRBJ2-2, with 14 bases matching TRBD2. CDR1 KGHDR and CDR2 SFDVKD come from the germline V gene. V lost 2 bases, J lost 1 base, and 8 bases stayed unmatched. CDR3 size: 20 residues. CDR3 amino acids: CATSDSGTSGRKWNTGELFF. CDR3 DNA: TGTGCCACCAGTGATTCCGGGACTAGCGGGAGAAAGTGGAACACCGGGGAGCTGTTTTTT.

A few counts support this clonotype. The V call is TRBV3-1, the J call TRBJ1-3; D is undetermined. This CDR3 contains 14 residues. Germline assignment: CDR1 LGHDT and CDR2 YNNKEL (reference sequence). Between the trimmed V and J ends, which lost 1 base and 1 base, there was a span of 5 bases. Written as DNA, the CDR3 is TGTGCCAGCAGCCAAGCCGGGTCTGGAAACACCATATATTTT. Its protein is CASSQAGSGNTIYF.

This clonotype showed up many times. The chain is built from TRBV7-8 and TRBJ2-1; TRBD2 matches 10 bases. Per the germline V gene, CDR1 is SGHVS and CDR2 is FQNEAQ. The CDR3 covers 17 residues. V lost 5 bases and J lost 2; bases outside the gene matches: 9. CDR3 sequence (DNA): TGTGCCAGCAGCCCACAGGAGCGGGAGGGCCCCTACAATGAGCAGTTCTTC. Protein: CASSPQEREGPYNEQFF. Full variable domain (remainder filled in from reference TRBV7-8 and TRBJ2-1): GAGVSQSPRYKVAKRGQDVALRCDPISGHVSLFWYQQALGQGPEFLTYFQNEAQLDKSGLPSDRFFAERPEGSVSTLKIQRTQQEDSAVYLCASSPQEREGPYNEQFFGPGTRLTVL.

This chain joins TRBV6-1 and TRBJ2-1, with D perhaps TRBD1 (6 bases). Trimming left V 2 bases short and J 15 bases short, with 14 bases between. Per the germline V gene, CDR1 is MNHNS and CDR2 is SASEGT. The CDR3 covers 12 residues. CDR3 in amino acids: CASSESHGTPFF. Here the CDR3 DNA reads TGTGCCAGCAGTGAATCGCACGGGACACCGTTCTTC.